Below, 28 T cell receptor beta chains from the same sample are listed, as sequenced in a study of blood T cells in healthy people across ages. A second PCR of roughly 7 to 11 cycles used a sample-barcoded 5' primer and a J-beta primer mix. One entry per CDR3 protein, called by TCRdb with MiXCR from the 5' RACE reads. The sample carries roughly 650,000 distinct CDR3 sequences, about 30% recorded once. Material for sequencing was blood. Source of these receptors: a woman over 75 in good health.

This clonotype was observed at least ten times. The chain has TRBV7-8 and TRBJ2-5, with D tentatively TRBD1 (6 bases). The CDR3 covers 17 residues. Germline CDR1 and CDR2: SGHVS and FQNEAQ. The ends were cut back, 5 bases at V and 3 bases at J, with 22 bases in the middle. In DNA form, the CDR3 reads TGTGCCAGCAGCCCGGGACAAGCCGCCTTGAAGGAAGAGACCCAGTACTTC. Amino acids: CASSPGQAALKEETQYF.

This sequence joins TRBV28 and TRBJ2-5; perhaps TRBD2 as D (6 bases). The CDR3 covers 16 residues. Trimming took 4 bases from V and 4 from J, leaving 19 bases between them. Germline V gene sequence: CDR1 MDHEN, CDR2 SYDVKM. CDR3 region: CASSSRVRGTAETQYF. CDR3 nucleotide sequence: TGTGCCAGCAGTTCGCGCGTCCGGGGGACCGCAGAGACCCAGTACTTC.

This clonotype was observed many times. As DNA, the CDR3 is TGTGCCAGCACCCCTGGGGGTTCCTACGAGCAGTACTTC. Translating gives CASTPGGSYEQYF. The chain recombines TRBV6-5 with TRBJ2-7, with D perhaps given as TRBD1 or TRBD2 (5 bases each). The CDR3 totals 13 residues. V was clipped by 7 bases and J by 1 base, with 11 bases between them. CDR1 is MNHEY and CDR2 is SVGAGI in the germline V gene.

With respect to this clonotype: A read error may be the cause here, since a much bigger clone is one base away. The chain couples TRBV9 to TRBJ1-5; 7 nucleotides line up with TRBD1. CDR3 length: 15 residues. CDR1 is SGDLS, CDR2 YYNGEE, per germline. CDR3 region: CVSSVGGGAGQPQHF. The DNA of the CDR3 is TGTGTCAGCAGCGTAGGAGGGGGCGCGGGGCAGCCCCAGCATTTT.

The CDR3 protein is CASSQTQGLNTEAFF. The CDR3 bases are TGCGCCAGCAGCCAAACCCAGGGCCTGAACACTGAAGCTTTCTTT. J is TRBJ1-1 and V is TRBV4-3, with D perhaps TRBD1 (5 bases). Deletions cut 2 bases from V and 0 bases from J, with 10 bases between. Germline V lookup: CDR1 LGHNA, CDR2 YSLEER. This CDR3 has 15 amino acids.

This clonotype appeared many times. The rearrangement joins TRBV6-5 to TRBJ2-3; D is ambiguous. Trimming stripped 6 bases from V and 6 bases from J, with 16 bases between. The length of the CDR3 is 14 residues. Germline V gene lookup returns CDR1 MNHEY and CDR2 SVGAGI. The CDR3 sequence: CASSHLKSMDTQYF. CDR3 in DNA: TGTGCCAGCAGCCATTTGAAGAGCATGGATACGCAGTATTTT.

The rearrangement uses TRBV15 and TRBJ1-5; 7 positions agree with TRBD1. CDR1 and CDR2 (germline): LNHNV, YYDKDF (reference sequence). The trim removed 3 bases at V and 0 bases at J, leaving 8 bases unmatched. The CDR3 is 17 residues long. CDR3 amino acids: CATSRQGGAYSNQPQHF. CDR3 DNA: TGTGCCACCAGCAGGCAGGGGGGGGCTTATAGCAATCAGCCCCAGCATTTT.

This clonotype was observed at least ten times. V and J are TRBV6-5 and TRBJ1-2, with TRBD1 matching 9 bases. The V segment lost 9 bases and the J segment 0 bases; nucleotides outside the gene matches: 8. Germline-derived CDR1 and CDR2 are MNHEY and SVGAGI. This CDR3 comprises 15 residues. In DNA, the CDR3 is TGTGCCAGACGGACAGGGGCGTTAGCTAACTATGGCTACACCTTC. Amino acids: CARRTGALANYGYTF.

The genes are TRBV2 and TRBJ1-4; TRBD1 agrees at 7 bases. Germline CDR1 and CDR2: SNHLY and FYNNEI. V shed 6 bases, J shed 7 bases, and the junction held 11 bases outside the gene matches. This CDR3 is 15 amino acids long. CDR3 DNA: TGTGCCAGCAGCCAGACCCGACAGGGAGGTGAAAAACTGTTTTTT. This sequence encodes CASSQTRQGGEKLFF.

To note about this clonotype: A much larger clone differs from this one at a single base, so this may be a read error. The J gene is TRBJ2-6, the V gene TRBV7-3; D possibly corresponds to TRBD2 (5 bases). There are 13 residues in the CDR3. Looked up from germline, CDR1 is SGHTA and CDR2 is FQGTGA. The CDR3 is CASSLTGSNVRTF. CDR3 coding DNA: TGTGCCAGCAGCTTAACGGGGAGCAACGTCCGGACTTTC.

Comments on this clonotype: A read error may be the cause here, since a much bigger clone is one base away. The J gene is TRBJ2-3, the V gene TRBV12-3 or TRBV12-4, with 9 bases matching TRBD2. The CDR3 runs 16 residues. CDR3 residues: CVSSPSGTSYADTQYF. In DNA form, the CDR3 reads TGTGTCAGCAGTCCATCCGGGACTAGCTACGCAGATACGCAGTATTTT.

This clonotype was seen repeatedly, ten times or more. This chain joins TRBV27 and TRBJ2-6, with D maybe TRBD2 (5 bases). CDR3 length equals 18 residues. Germline V gives CDR1 MNHEY, CDR2 SMNVEV (reference sequence). V lost 6 bases and J lost 0, with 18 bases in between. Here the CDR3 DNA reads TGTGCCAGCAGGGAATCAGCGGCGGGTGTCTCTGGGGCCAACGTCCTGACTTTC. Translation: CASRESAAGVSGANVLTF. Full variable domain (remainder filled in from reference TRBV27 and TRBJ2-6): EAQVTQNPRYLITVTGKKLTVTCSQNMNHEYMSWYRQDPGLGLRQIYYSMNVEVTDKGDVPEGYKVSRKEKRNFPLILESPSPNQTSLYFCASRESAAGVSGANVLTFGAGSRLTVL.

This clonotype was counted only a few times. The V and J genes are TRBV6-2 or TRBV6-3 and TRBJ1-1; TRBD1 aligns across 9 bases. This CDR3 comprises 15 residues. CDR1 is MNHEY, CDR2 SVGEGT, per germline. J lost 5 bases, V lost 6 bases, and 10 bases had no gene match. The CDR3 DNA is TGTGCCAGCAGCTACCCAGGACAGGGGAGAACTGAAGCTTTCTTT. Translation gives CASSYPGQGRTEAFF.

This clonotype was counted ten times or more. J is TRBJ2-7 and V is TRBV2; D gene uncertain. Judging by the DNA end, TRBJ2-5 fits better; the J call may be wrong. The CDR3 length is 12 residues. The germline CDR1 and CDR2 sequences are SNHLY and FYNNEI. Here the CDR3 reads CASSEAVGTQYF. CDR3 sequence (DNA): TGTGCCAGCAGTGAAGCGGTAGGGACCCAGTACTTC.

This clonotype was seen repeatedly, ten times or more. This chain joins TRBV6-2 or TRBV6-3 and TRBJ1-2; D unresolved. This CDR3 is 15 amino acids long. V was trimmed by 4 bases and J by 2 bases, leaving 14 bases between them. Germline loops: CDR1 MNHEY, CDR2 SVGEGT. CDR3 loop: CASSSQPPDNYGYTF. CDR3 nucleotides: TGTGCCAGCAGTTCGCAACCACCCGACAACTATGGCTACACCTTC.

The chain combines TRBV7-9 with TRBJ1-4; 9 nucleotides line up with TRBD1. Germline V gene lookup returns CDR1 SEHNR and CDR2 FQNEAQ (reference sequence). V dropped 1 base and J dropped 8; count of bases not matched to a gene: 8. This CDR3 contains 16 residues. CDR3 DNA sequence: TGTGCCAGCAGCTTAGGGGCGACAGGGGGAGGCGAAAAACTGTTTTTT. This sequence encodes CASSLGATGGGEKLFF.

This clonotype showed up many times. The chain carries TRBV20-1 and TRBJ2-7, with 9 bases fitting TRBD1. V trimming: 4 bases; J trimming: 6 bases; junction bases outside the gene matches: 10. This CDR3 has 14 residues. Germline V gene data show CDR1 as DFQATT and CDR2 as SNEGSKA (reference sequence). The CDR3 is CSAMTRDREFEQYF. DNA of the CDR3: TGCAGTGCTATGACCCGGGACAGGGAATTCGAGCAGTACTTC.

The chain carries TRBV20-1 and TRBJ2-7; either TRBD1 or TRBD2 may fit D (5 bases each). This CDR3 comprises 13 residues. Germline V lookup: CDR1 DFQATT, CDR2 SNEGSKA (reference sequence). V gave up 4 bases and J gave up 0 bases, with 10 bases separating them. The CDR3 spells CSAMPGRSYEQYF. As DNA, the CDR3 is TGCAGTGCTATGCCGGGACGCTCCTACGAGCAGTACTTC.

This clonotype was picked up a small number of times. The V and J genes are TRBV5-6 and TRBJ2-3; no clear D. The CDR3 extends over 12 amino acids. In germline, CDR1 is SGHDT, CDR2 YYEEEE. The V gene lost 3 bases and the J gene lost 4 bases, with 6 bases spanning the gap. CDR3 nucleotides: TGTGCCAGCAGCTCGGGTTCAGATACGCAGTATTTT. It specifies CASSSGSDTQYF.

This clonotype was found many times. The chain joins TRBV6-2 or TRBV6-3 to TRBJ2-7; 7 positions agree with TRBD1. V shed 5 bases, J shed 3 bases, and the junction held 13 bases outside the gene matches. Germline V gives CDR1 MNHEY, CDR2 SVGEGT. This CDR3 is 16 amino acids long. The CDR3 sequence: CASSSPSGQSLYEQYF. The CDR3 bases are TGTGCCAGCAGTAGCCCCTCGGGACAGTCCCTCTACGAGCAGTACTTC.

This sequence joins TRBV27 and TRBJ1-2, with D unresolved. The CDR3 is made up of 13 amino acids. The V gene lost 1 base and the J gene lost 6 bases, with 9 bases spanning the gap. Looked up from germline, CDR1 is MNHEY and CDR2 is SMNVEV (reference sequence). The CDR3: CASSLYGRNGYTF. As DNA, the CDR3 is TGTGCCAGCAGTTTATACGGGCGGAATGGCTACACCTTC.

This clonotype has a count of ten or more. The rearrangement links TRBV18 to TRBJ2-5, with TRBD1 matching over 8 bases. V shed 5 bases, J shed 5 bases, and the junction held 7 bases outside the gene matches. The CDR3 consists of 14 residues. Germline-derived CDR1 and CDR2 are KGHSH and LQKENI. The CDR3 bases are TGTGCCAGCTCAACTCGACAGGGGAGGGAGACCCAGTACTTC. It yields the protein CASSTRQGRETQYF.

This clonotype has a handful of counts. The chain has TRBV5-1 and TRBJ2-5, with TRBD1 identical over 9 bases. The J call is uncertain, as TRBJ2-7 better fits the DNA end. The CDR3 is 14 residues long. The germline V gene has CDR1 SGHRS and CDR2 YFSETQ. The CDR3 here is CASSRTGDVYEQYF. CDR3 DNA: TGCGCCAGCAGCCGGACAGGGGACGTCTACGAGCAGTACTTC.

The chain uses TRBV20-1 and TRBJ2-2; a possible D gene is TRBD2 (6 bases). The germline V gene has CDR1 DFQATT and CDR2 SNEGSKA (reference sequence). The CDR3 contains 13 residues. Trimming cost V 5 bases and J 5 bases, with 12 bases left between them. The CDR3 sequence: CSARGRETGELFF. CDR3 DNA sequence: TGCAGTGCTCGGGGCCGGGAGACCGGGGAGCTGTTTTTT.

The rearrangement uses TRBV5-1 and TRBJ2-5; D might be TRBD2 (5 bases). Germline V gene lookup returns CDR1 SGHRS and CDR2 YFSETQ. V was pared by 3 bases and J by 4 bases, with 16 bases between. There are 15 residues in the CDR3. The DNA for the CDR3 is TGCGCCAGCAGCTGGGAGACTCGGGCGGGAGAGACCCAGTACTTC. The encoded protein is CASSWETRAGETQYF.

Notes on this clonotype: The CDR3 does not end in the conserved phenylalanine or tryptophan, so this is likely a read error. In DNA form, the CDR3 reads TGCAGTGCTAGACTTGTGGATACGCAGTATTGT. Protein: CSARLVDTQYC. The J gene is TRBJ2-3, the V gene TRBV20-1; D is ambiguous. From germline, CDR1 is DFQATT and CDR2 SNEGSKA (reference sequence). V gave up 2 bases and J gave up 6 bases, with 6 bases separating them. The CDR3 loop spans 11 amino acids.

The chain recombines TRBV7-2 with TRBJ2-5; 11 bases map to TRBD2. The DNA end is a closer match to TRBJ2-7, so the J assignment may be wrong. The CDR3 extends over 15 amino acids. CDR1 and CDR2 (germline): SGHTA, FQGNSA. CDR3 residues: CASSPYLAGGGEQYF. The DNA for the CDR3 is TGTGCCAGCAGCCCGTACCTAGCGGGAGGAGGCGAGCAGTACTTC.

This rearrangement joins TRBV20-1 to TRBJ2-4; tentatively, D is TRBD1 (6 bases). CDR3 length equals 12 residues. V was trimmed by 1 base and J by 9 bases, leaving 10 bases between them. CDR1 DFQATT and CDR2 SNEGSKA come from the germline V gene (reference sequence). The DNA for the CDR3 is TGCAGTGCTAGAGGGCAGGGGAGCATTCAGTACTTC. This encodes CSARGQGSIQYF.